The 24 T cell receptor beta chains below come from one sample, sequenced in a study of T cells after yellow fever vaccination. TCRdb reprocessed the 5' RACE reads via MiXCR and lists one record per CDR3 protein. The top ten hold 40% of the sample, which has about 120,000 distinct CDR3 sequences, approximately 9% seen once. Sequencing used CD8+ T cells sorted from PBMCs, obtained on the day of the yellow fever booster vaccination. These receptors all stem from a man aged 18 to 29 who received the YFV17D yellow fever vaccine.

This chain uses TRBV7-9 with TRBJ1-1; weak D call: TRBD1 (5 bases). V shed 5 bases and J shed 10 bases, with 8 bases lying between them. The CDR3 contains 10 residues. Per the germline V gene, CDR1 is SEHNR and CDR2 is FQNEAQ (reference sequence). CDR3 region: CASSRDLAFF. The DNA for the CDR3 is TGTGCCAGCAGCAGGGACCTAGCTTTCTTT.

This clonotype turned up a few times. This rearrangement joins TRBV27 to TRBJ2-7; D gene ambiguous. The CDR3 totals 13 residues. The V gene lost 3 bases and the J gene lost 3 bases, with 9 bases spanning the gap. The germline V gene has CDR1 MNHEY and CDR2 SMNVEV (reference sequence). The CDR3 region is CASSFSTGYEQYV. CDR3 nucleotide sequence: TGTGCCAGCAGTTTTTCAACGGGCTACGAGCAGTACGTC.

The chain has TRBV6-5 and TRBJ1-2; 9 nucleotides match TRBD1. From germline, CDR1 is MNHEY and CDR2 SVGAGI. The CDR3 spans 16 residues. J lost 8 bases, V lost 5 bases, and 15 bases had no gene match. CDR3 loop: CASSKTGTGSFRGYTF. The CDR3 DNA follows: TGTGCCAGCAGTAAAACCGGGACAGGGAGTTTCAGAGGCTACACCTTC.

This clonotype was counted between two and nine times. The V gene is TRBV25-1, the J gene TRBJ1-4, with 8 bases matching TRBD1. Trimming removed 1 base from V and 5 bases from J; junction bases left unmatched: 12. The CDR3 totals 18 residues. From germline, CDR1 is MGHDK and CDR2 SYGVNS. The DNA for the CDR3 is TGTGCCAGCAGTGAATTTCGACAGGGGTTGGTTTCCAATGAAAAACTGTTTTTT. It is translated as CASSEFRQGLVSNEKLFF.

This clonotype has a handful of counts. The CDR3 sequence: CASSLVGGANEKLFF. In nucleotides, the CDR3 is TGTGCCAGCAGTTTAGTAGGGGGCGCGAATGAAAAACTGTTTTTT. V is TRBV27 and J is TRBJ1-4, with TRBD1 identical over 7 bases. CDR1 is MNHEY and CDR2 is SMNVEV in the germline V gene (reference sequence). V trimming: 2 bases; J trimming: 5 bases; junction bases outside the gene matches: 5. This CDR3 spans 15 amino acids.

This clonotype has more than one count but fewer than ten. V and J are TRBV4-3 and TRBJ1-2; possibly TRBD1 for D (5 bases). V shed 4 bases and J shed 4 bases, with 10 bases lying between them. Per the germline V gene, CDR1 is LGHNA and CDR2 is YSLEER. The CDR3 extends over 13 amino acids. The CDR3 is CASSPARGYGYTF. In nucleotides, the CDR3 is TGCGCCAGCAGCCCGGCGAGGGGCTATGGCTACACCTTC.

This rearrangement joins TRBV19 to TRBJ1-4, with D perhaps TRBD1 (5 bases). Germline CDR1 and CDR2: LNHDA and SQIVND (reference sequence). The CDR3 length is 14 residues. Trimming took off 5 bases at V and 3 bases at J, with 10 bases between the two ends. The CDR3 coding sequence is TGTGCCAGTAGTCCGACAGCCTCTAATGAAAAACTGTTTTTT. Encoded protein: CASSPTASNEKLFF.

The chain combines TRBV29-1 with TRBJ1-2; unclear D gene. Between the trimmed V and J ends, which lost 0 bases and 8 bases, there was a span of 13 bases. CDR3 length: 13 amino acids. Germline assignment: CDR1 SQVTM and CDR2 ANQGSEA. CDR3 sequence reads: CSVEDDPTGGYTF. CDR3 nucleotides: TGCAGCGTTGAAGATGACCCCACCGGGGGCTACACCTTC.

J is TRBJ2-4 and V is TRBV7-9; unclear D gene. The CDR3 totals 17 residues. CDR1 is SEHNR, CDR2 FQNEAQ, per germline (reference sequence). V shed 4 bases and J shed 7 bases, with 23 bases lying between them. The CDR3 region has the DNA TGTGCCAGCAGCTCGCCCGTAGGTCCGGGCGCTAGTAACATTCAGTACTTC. It is translated as CASSSPVGPGASNIQYF.

The DNA for the CDR3 is TGCGCCAGCAGCCAGACGAAGGCAGGAGCGAATCAGCCCCAGCATTTT. It specifies CASSQTKAGANQPQHF. The chain carries TRBV4-1 and TRBJ1-5; unclear D gene. The CDR3 covers 16 residues. V was cut by 3 bases and J by 4 bases, with 16 bases left in between. Germline loops: CDR1 MGHRA, CDR2 YSYEKL.

Only a few counts were recorded for this clonotype. The V and J genes are TRBV10-2 and TRBJ2-3, with 8 bases lining up with TRBD2. V lost 6 bases, J lost 1 base, and 6 bases stayed unmatched. Looked up from germline, CDR1 is WSHSY and CDR2 is SAAADI. This CDR3 is 15 amino acids long. The CDR3 region has the DNA TGCGCCAGCAGGGCGGGGGGCCAGGGCACAGATACGCAGTATTTT. It is translated as CASRAGGQGTDTQYF.

This clonotype appeared a few times. The V and J genes are TRBV12-3 or TRBV12-4 and TRBJ2-1; TRBD2 agrees at 10 bases. V shed 7 bases and J 7 bases; nucleotides not matched to a gene: 7. The CDR3 sequence is 14 residues long. The CDR3 DNA is TGTGCCAGCATCGATAGCGGGGGGCCGAATGAGCAGTTCTTC. Translation gives CASIDSGGPNEQFF.

This clonotype was counted a few times. The rearrangement uses TRBV9 and TRBJ2-2; 7 positions match TRBD1. Germline values: CDR1 SGDLS, CDR2 YYNGEE. Losses at the gene ends were 4 bases for V and 0 bases for J; bases not matched to a gene: 9. This CDR3 has 17 residues. The CDR3 nucleotides are TGTGCCAGCAGCCTTTCCCGGGACAGACCGAACACCGGGGAGCTGTTTTTT. Protein product: CASSLSRDRPNTGELFF.

The chain employs TRBV13 and TRBJ1-1; TRBD1 aligns across 7 bases. CDR1 is PRHDT, CDR2 FYEKMQ, per germline (reference sequence). Trimming cost V 3 bases and J 2 bases; bases outside gene matches: 6. The CDR3 has 15 amino acids. CDR3: CASSFLGQANTEAFF. Here the CDR3 DNA reads TGTGCCAGCAGCTTTCTCGGACAGGCTAACACTGAAGCTTTCTTT.

This clonotype was counted ten times or more. The V and J genes are TRBV6-2 or TRBV6-3 and TRBJ1-5; D remains unclear. The CDR3 length is 14 residues. Trimming removed 2 bases from V and 3 bases from J, with 8 bases in between. Germline lookup yields CDR1 MNHEY and CDR2 SVGEGT. In DNA, the CDR3 is TGTGCCAGCAGTTACCTCCGTAACAATCAGCCCCAGCATTTT. This encodes CASSYLRNNQPQHF.

Written as DNA, the CDR3 is TGTGCCAGCAGCGACGGGACTAGAGGATTGGAGACCCAGTACTTC. This translates into CASSDGTRGLETQYF. The chain couples TRBV7-9 to TRBJ2-5; 8 nucleotides align to TRBD2. The CDR3 has 15 amino acids. The V segment lost 5 bases and the J segment 5 bases; nucleotides outside the gene matches: 10. Germline CDR1 SEHNR, CDR2 FQNEAQ (reference sequence).

This chain uses TRBV9 with TRBJ2-3; no firm D call. The CDR3 is 14 amino acids. V was cut by 0 bases and J by 6 bases, with 11 bases left in between. Germline V gene lookup returns CDR1 SGDLS and CDR2 YYNGEE. CDR3 sequence (DNA): TGTGCCAGCAGCGTAGAAGGAACTCGGGATACGCAGTATTTT. Encoded protein: CASSVEGTRDTQYF.

This clonotype came up a few times. The CDR3: CASIRFPYNEQFF. The DNA of the CDR3 is TGTGCCAGCATAAGGTTCCCCTACAATGAGCAGTTCTTC. The V gene is TRBV7-9, the J gene TRBJ2-1; no clear D. Germline V gene data show CDR1 as SEHNR and CDR2 as FQNEAQ (reference sequence). The CDR3 spans 13 residues. Deletions cut 7 bases from V and 2 bases from J, with 9 bases between.

V is TRBV7-9 and J is TRBJ2-1, with D possibly TRBD2 on 6 matching bases. Between the trimmed V and J ends, which lost 5 bases and 4 bases, there was a span of 18 bases. The CDR3 has 16 amino acids. Germline CDR1 SEHNR, CDR2 FQNEAQ (reference sequence). The CDR3 DNA reads TGTGCCAGCAGCCCCCGGGATAGCGGACCTTACAATGAGCAGTTCTTC. This gives the protein CASSPRDSGPYNEQFF.

The table lists this clonotype with many counts. The CDR3 DNA sequence: TGCAGTGCCACGGACAGGGAGCCAAATGAGCAGTTCTTC. It codes for CSATDREPNEQFF. The chain combines TRBV20-1 with TRBJ2-1; 8 bases line up with TRBD1. Looked up from germline, CDR1 is DFQATT and CDR2 is SNEGSKA (reference sequence). Losses at the gene ends were 6 bases for V and 7 bases for J; bases not matched to a gene: 8. The CDR3 loop spans 13 amino acids.

The sample holds a few counts of this clonotype. The chain employs TRBV5-1 and TRBJ1-1, with TRBD1 matching over 8 bases. Unmatched junction bases numbered 3, after V lost 0 bases and J lost 5 bases. Per the germline V gene, CDR1 is SGHRS and CDR2 is YFSETQ. The CDR3 has 14 amino acids. The CDR3 nucleotides read TGCGCCAGCAGCTTGGACAGGGGGTTTACTGAAGCTTTCTTT. Encoded protein: CASSLDRGFTEAFF.

The chain carries TRBV12-3 or TRBV12-4 and TRBJ2-5; D possibly corresponds to TRBD1 (7 bases). Trimming removed 5 bases from V and 5 bases from J, with 9 bases in between. The CDR3 totals 12 residues. This CDR3 is CASSAGGETQYF. The DNA for the CDR3 is TGTGCCAGCAGTGCAGGGGGGGAGACCCAGTACTTC.

This chain uses TRBV6-5 with TRBJ2-5; TRBD1 might be the D (6 bases). The CDR3 loop spans 14 amino acids. Germline assignment: CDR1 MNHEY and CDR2 SVGAGI. CDR3 in amino acids: CATQGARGEETQYF. DNA of the CDR3: TGTGCTACCCAAGGAGCCAGGGGAGAAGAGACCCAGTACTTC.

With regard to this clonotype: This could be a read error, since a much larger clone is one nucleotide away. This sequence joins TRBV28 and TRBJ2-2; D gene unclear. V was pared by 6 bases and J by 3 bases, with 2 bases between. CDR1 and CDR2 (germline): MDHEN, SYDVKM. CDR3 length: 11 residues. CDR3 nucleotides: TGTGCCAGCAGATACACCGGGGAGCTGTTTTTT. This codes for CASRYTGELFF.